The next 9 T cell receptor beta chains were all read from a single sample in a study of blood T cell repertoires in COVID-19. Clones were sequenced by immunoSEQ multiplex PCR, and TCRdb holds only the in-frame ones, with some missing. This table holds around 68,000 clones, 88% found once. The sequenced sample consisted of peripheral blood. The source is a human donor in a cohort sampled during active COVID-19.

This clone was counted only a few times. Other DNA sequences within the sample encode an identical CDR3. CDR3 nucleotide sequence: TGTGCCAGCAGTGGGGGGACAGTAGGGGGTTTCGGCTACACCTTC. Translating gives CASSGGTVGGFGYTF. The J gene is TRBJ1-2, the V gene TRBV28; 7 bases line up with TRBD1. Germline V gene data show CDR1 as MDHEN and CDR2 as SYDVKM. The CDR3 totals 15 residues. Unmatched junction bases numbered 14, after V lost 5 bases and J lost 8 bases.

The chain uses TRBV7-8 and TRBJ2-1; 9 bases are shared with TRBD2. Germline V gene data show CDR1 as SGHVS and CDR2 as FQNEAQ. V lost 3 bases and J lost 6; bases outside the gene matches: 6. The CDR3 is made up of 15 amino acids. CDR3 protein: CASSFSGGLPNEQFF. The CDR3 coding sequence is TGTGCCAGCAGCTTCAGCGGGGGGTTACCCAATGAGCAGTTCTTC.

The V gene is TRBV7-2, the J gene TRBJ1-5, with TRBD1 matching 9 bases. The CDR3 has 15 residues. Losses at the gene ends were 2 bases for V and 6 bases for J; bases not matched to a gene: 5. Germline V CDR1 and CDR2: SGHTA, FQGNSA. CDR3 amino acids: CASSLRQGESQPQHF. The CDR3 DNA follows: TGTGCCAGCAGCTTAAGACAGGGGGAGAGTCAGCCCCAGCATTTT.

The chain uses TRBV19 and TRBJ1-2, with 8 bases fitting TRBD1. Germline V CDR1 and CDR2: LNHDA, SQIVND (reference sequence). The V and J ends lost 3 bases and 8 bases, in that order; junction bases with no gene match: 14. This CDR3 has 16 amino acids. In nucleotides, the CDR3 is TGTGCCAGTAGTATTCTCTCGTCGACAGGGGCAGGCGGCTACACCTTC. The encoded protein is CASSILSSTGAGGYTF.

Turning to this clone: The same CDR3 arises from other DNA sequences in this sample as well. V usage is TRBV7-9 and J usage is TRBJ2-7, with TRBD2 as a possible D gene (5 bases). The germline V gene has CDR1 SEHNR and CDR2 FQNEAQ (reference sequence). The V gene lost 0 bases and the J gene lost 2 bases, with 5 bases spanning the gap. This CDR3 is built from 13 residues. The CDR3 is CASSLAGAYEQYF. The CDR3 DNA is TGTGCCAGCAGCTTAGCGGGAGCCTACGAGCAGTACTTC.

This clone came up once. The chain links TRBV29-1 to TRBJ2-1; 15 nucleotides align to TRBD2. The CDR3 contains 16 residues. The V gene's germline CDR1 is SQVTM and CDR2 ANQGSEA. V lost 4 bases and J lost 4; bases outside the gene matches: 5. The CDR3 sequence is CSVGGTSGRRYNEQFF. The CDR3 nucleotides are TGCAGCGTTGGCGGGACTAGCGGGAGGAGGTACAATGAGCAGTTCTTC.

CDR3 sequence: CASSQDIFAGGAQDYGYTF. CDR3 nucleotides: TGTGCCAGCAGCCAAGATATCTTCGCAGGGGGCGCGCAGGACTATGGCTACACCTTC. This chain connects TRBV14 to TRBJ1-2, with 8 bases lining up with TRBD1. CDR3 length equals 19 residues. Looked up from germline, CDR1 is SGHDN and CDR2 is FVKESK. The J segment lost 3 bases and the V segment lost 0 bases, leaving 15 bases of the junction unmatched. The whole variable domain, filled in from reference TRBV14 and TRBJ1-2, reads EAGVTQFPSHSVIEKGQTVTLRCDPISGHDNLYWYRRVMGKEIKFLLHFVKESKQDESGMPNNRFLAERTGGTYSTLKVQPAELEDSGVYFCASSQDIFAGGAQDYGYTFGSGTRLTVV.

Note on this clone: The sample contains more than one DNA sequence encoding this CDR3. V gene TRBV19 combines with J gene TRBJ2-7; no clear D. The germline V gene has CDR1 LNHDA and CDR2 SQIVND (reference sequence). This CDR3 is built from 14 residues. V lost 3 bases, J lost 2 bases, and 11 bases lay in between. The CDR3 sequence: CASSISGRTYEQYF. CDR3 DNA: TGTGCCAGTAGTATCTCAGGCCGGACCTACGAGCAGTACTTC.

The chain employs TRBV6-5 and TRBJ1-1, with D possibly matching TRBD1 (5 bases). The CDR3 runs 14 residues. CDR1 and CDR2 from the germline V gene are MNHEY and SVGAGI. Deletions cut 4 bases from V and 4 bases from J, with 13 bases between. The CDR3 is CASSSGLGVTEAFF. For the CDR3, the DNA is TGTGCCAGCAGTTCCGGATTAGGGGTCACTGAAGCTTTCTTT.